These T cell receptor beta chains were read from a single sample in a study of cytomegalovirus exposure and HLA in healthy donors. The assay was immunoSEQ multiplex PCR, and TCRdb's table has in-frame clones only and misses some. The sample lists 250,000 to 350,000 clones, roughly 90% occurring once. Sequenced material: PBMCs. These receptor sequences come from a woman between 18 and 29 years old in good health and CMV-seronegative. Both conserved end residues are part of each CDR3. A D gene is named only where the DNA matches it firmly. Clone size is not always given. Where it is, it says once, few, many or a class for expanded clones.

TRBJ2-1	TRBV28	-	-	CASSWQGSYNEQFF	TGTGCCAGCAGTTGGCAGGGATCCTACAATGAGCAGTTCTTC
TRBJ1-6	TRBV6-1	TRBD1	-	CASSARQGEGNSPLHF	TGTGCCAGCAGTGCCCGACAGGGGGAAGGTAATTCACCCCTCCACTTT
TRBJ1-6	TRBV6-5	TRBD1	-	CASSRGRDRDPLHF	TGTGCCAGCAGCCGCGGCCGGGACAGGGATCCCCTCCACTTT
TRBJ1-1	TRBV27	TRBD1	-	CASSSSGGDTEAFF	TGTGCCAGCAGTTCATCAGGGGGAGACACTGAAGCTTTCTTT
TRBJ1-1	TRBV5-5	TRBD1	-	CASSLRDRKPEAFF	TGTGCCAGCAGCTTGAGGGACAGGAAGCCTGAAGCTTTCTTT
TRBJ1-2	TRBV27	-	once	CASSFQGHPMATPSVRGQTYGYTF	-
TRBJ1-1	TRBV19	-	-	CASRPAVNTEAFF	TGTGCCAGTAGACCGGCGGTGAACACTGAAGCTTTCTTT
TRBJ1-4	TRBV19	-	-	CASSIGDFELFF	TGTGCCAGTAGTATAGGGGACTTCGAACTGTTTTTT
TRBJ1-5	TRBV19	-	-	CASSRSRGNDQPQHF	TGTGCCAGTAGTAGGTCAAGGGGTAATGATCAGCCCCAGCATTTT
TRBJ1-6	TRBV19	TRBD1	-	CASSIRDRGGSPLHF	TGTGCCAGTAGTATAAGGGACAGGGGTGGTTCACCCCTCCACTTT
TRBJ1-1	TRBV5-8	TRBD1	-	CANYRGQTEAFF	TGTGCTAACTACAGGGGGCAAACTGAAGCTTTCTTT
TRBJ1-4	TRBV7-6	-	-	CASRGGQGGASEKLFF	TGTGCCAGCAGGGGGGGGCAGGGAGGGGCATCTGAAAAACTGTTTTTT
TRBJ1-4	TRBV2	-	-	CASSDGATNEKLFF	TGTGCCAGCAGTGACGGAGCAACTAATGAAAAACTGTTTTTT
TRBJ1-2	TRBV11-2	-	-	CASSLVGGDYGYTF	TGTGCCAGCAGCTTAGTTGGAGGGGACTATGGCTACACCTTC
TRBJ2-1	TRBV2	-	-	CASLAGGSNNEQFF	TGTGCCAGCTTAGCTGGGGGGAGTAACAATGAGCAGTTCTTC
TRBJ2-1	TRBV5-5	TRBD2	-	CASSSLGGSYNEQFF	TGTGCCAGCAGCTCCCTCGGGGGGTCCTACAATGAGCAGTTCTTC
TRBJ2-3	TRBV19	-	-	CASSIGPGRTDTQYF	TGTGCCAGTAGTATAGGACCCGGCAGGACAGATACGCAGTATTTT
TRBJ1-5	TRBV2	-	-	CASKSLGGDQPQHF	TGTGCCAGCAAGTCTTTAGGTGGAGATCAGCCCCAGCATTTT
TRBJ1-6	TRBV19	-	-	CASSVRDTNSPLHF	TGTGCCAGTAGTGTCCGGGACACCAATTCACCCCTCCACTTT
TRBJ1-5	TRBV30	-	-	CAWETGNQPQHF	TGTGCCTGGGAAACAGGAAATCAGCCCCAGCATTTT
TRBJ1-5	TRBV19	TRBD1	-	CASSIRDRAVPQHF	TGTGCCAGTAGTATCCGGGACAGGGCTGTACCCCAGCATTTT
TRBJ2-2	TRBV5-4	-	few	CASSLPGIGELFF	TGTGCCAGCAGCTTGCCAGGGATCGGGGAGCTGTTTTTT
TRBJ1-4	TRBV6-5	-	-	CASFRSTNEKLFF	TGTGCCAGCTTTCGGTCAACTAATGAAAAACTGTTTTTT
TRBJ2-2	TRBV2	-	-	CASSDSATAGELFF	TGTGCCAGCAGTGACTCAGCTACAGCCGGGGAGCTGTTTTTT
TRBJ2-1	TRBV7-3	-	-	CASSSSDEQFF	TGTGCCAGCAGCTCGTCGGATGAGCAGTTCTTC
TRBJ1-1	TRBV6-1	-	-	CASSEVAGLDTEAFF	TGTGCCAGCAGTGAAGTGGCTGGTTTGGACACTGAAGCTTTCTTT
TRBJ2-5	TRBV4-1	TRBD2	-	CASSQILAGGQGTQYF	TGCGCCAGCAGCCAGATCCTAGCGGGGGGCCAGGGGACCCAGTACTTC
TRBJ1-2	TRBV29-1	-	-	CSVGGQGGTYGYTF	TGCAGCGTGGGGGGGCAGGGCGGCACCTATGGCTACACCTTC
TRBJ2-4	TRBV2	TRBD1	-	CASSGSRGRAKNIQYF	TGTGCCAGCAGTGGGTCCAGGGGGCGCGCCAAAAACATTCAGTACTTC
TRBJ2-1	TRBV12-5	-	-	CASGPLPGVPGEQFF	TGTGCTAGTGGCCCACTCCCCGGGGTTCCGGGGGAGCAGTTCTTC
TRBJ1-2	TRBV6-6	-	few	CASSPGGIYGYTF	TGTGCCAGCAGCCCCGGCGGAATCTATGGCTACACCTTC
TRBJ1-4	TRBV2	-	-	CASKMASTNEKLFF	TGTGCCAGCAAAATGGCCTCAACTAATGAAAAACTGTTTTTT
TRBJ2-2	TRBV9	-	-	CASSAGGGLAGELFF	TGTGCCAGCAGCGCTGGGGGGGGCCTGGCCGGGGAGCTGTTTTTT
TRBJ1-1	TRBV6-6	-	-	CASSYMAGAEAFF	TGTGCCAGCAGTTATATGGCGGGGGCTGAAGCTTTCTTT
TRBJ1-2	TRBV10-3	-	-	CANTDTAGGYTF	TGTGCCAACACCGACACGGCGGGCGGCTACACCTTC
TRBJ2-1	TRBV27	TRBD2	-	CASSLSGAGGSANEQFF	TGTGCCAGCAGTTTATCGGGAGCGGGGGGGTCCGCGAATGAGCAGTTCTTC
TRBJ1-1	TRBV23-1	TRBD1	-	CASSQQTGGTEAFF	TGCGCCAGCAGTCAACAGACAGGGGGCACTGAAGCTTTCTTT
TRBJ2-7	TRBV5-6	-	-	CASSPNKGEQYF	TGTGCCAGCAGCCCAAATAAGGGGGAGCAGTACTTC
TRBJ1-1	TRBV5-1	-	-	CASSGGLTNSEAFF	TGCGCCAGCTCGGGGGGACTGACGAACTCTGAAGCTTTCTTT
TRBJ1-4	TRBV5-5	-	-	CASSLTGRTNGTNEKLFF	TGTGCCAGCAGCCTAACGGGTCGTACTAACGGAACTAATGAAAAACTGTTTTTT